This T cell receptor beta chain was captured by sequencing in a study of cytomegalovirus exposure and HLA in healthy donors. Whole-study findings and limits: A missense variant in DCLRE1C was later tied to TCR beta V- and J-gene trimming. Most observed TCR sequences were rare, whereas some public TCRs were detected in many donors. Later analysis placed DRB1 highest and HLA-C lowest in TCR association rates, which differed by HLA locus.

Germline loops: CDR1 LNHDA, CDR2 SQIVND (reference sequence). The V gene lost 4 bases and the J gene lost 2 bases, with 3 bases spanning the gap. The length of the CDR3 is 11 residues. Both 60 Vbeta primers and 13 Jbeta primers went into the PCR. Profiling relied on immunoSEQ multiplex PCR, and the TCRdb table lists in-frame clones only, not all of them. The sample lists about 190,000 clones; almost 80% were seen once. Note on this clone: The target antigen is unknown.

Material: PBMCs. This sequence was found in a young woman in good health and CMV-seronegative. V usage is TRBV19 and J usage is TRBJ2-7; D uncertain. CDR3 amino acids: CASSTPYEQYF. CDR3 sequence (DNA): TGTGCCAGTAGTACTCCCTACGAGCAGTACTTC. Filled out from reference TRBV19 and TRBJ2-7, the complete variable domain reads DGGITQSPKYLFRKEGQNVTLSCEQNLNHDAMYWYRQDPGQGLRLIYYSQIVNDFQKGDIAEGYSVSREKKESFPLTVTSAQKNPTAFYLCASSTPYEQYFGPGTRLTVT.